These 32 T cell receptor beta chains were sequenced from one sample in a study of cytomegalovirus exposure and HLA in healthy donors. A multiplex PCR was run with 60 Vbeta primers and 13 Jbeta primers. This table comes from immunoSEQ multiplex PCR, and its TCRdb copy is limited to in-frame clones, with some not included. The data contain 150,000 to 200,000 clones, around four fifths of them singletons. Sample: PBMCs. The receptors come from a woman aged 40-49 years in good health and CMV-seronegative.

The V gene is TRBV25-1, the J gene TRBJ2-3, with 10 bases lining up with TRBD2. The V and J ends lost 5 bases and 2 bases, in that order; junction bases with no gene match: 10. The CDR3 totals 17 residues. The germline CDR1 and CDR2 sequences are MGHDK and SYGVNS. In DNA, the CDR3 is TGTGCCAGCAGTATGATGCTAGCGGGAGCGAACACAGATACGCAGTATTTT. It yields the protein CASSMMLAGANTDTQYF.

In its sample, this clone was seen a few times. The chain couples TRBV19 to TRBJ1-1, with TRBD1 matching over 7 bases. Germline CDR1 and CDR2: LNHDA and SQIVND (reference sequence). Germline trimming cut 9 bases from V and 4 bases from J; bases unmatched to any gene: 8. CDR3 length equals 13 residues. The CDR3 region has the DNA TGTGCCAGCCGCGACAGGGCGGCCACTGAAGCTTTCTTT. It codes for CASRDRAATEAFF.

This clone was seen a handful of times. The CDR3 sequence is CASSRLTGLNQPQHF. DNA for the CDR3: TGTGCCAGCAGCCGTTTGACAGGGCTCAATCAGCCCCAGCATTTT. The chain is built from TRBV7-3 and TRBJ1-5; 7 nucleotides align to TRBD1. Germline trimming cut 5 bases from V and 3 bases from J; bases unmatched to any gene: 7. The CDR3 spans 15 residues. The germline gives CDR1 SGHTA, CDR2 FQGTGA.

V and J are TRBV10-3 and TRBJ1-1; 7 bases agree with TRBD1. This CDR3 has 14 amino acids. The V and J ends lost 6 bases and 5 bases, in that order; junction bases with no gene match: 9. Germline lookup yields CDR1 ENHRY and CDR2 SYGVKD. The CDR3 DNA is TGTGCCATCAGGGAAGCAGGGGGGTCAACTGAAGCTTTCTTT. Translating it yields CAIREAGGSTEAFF.

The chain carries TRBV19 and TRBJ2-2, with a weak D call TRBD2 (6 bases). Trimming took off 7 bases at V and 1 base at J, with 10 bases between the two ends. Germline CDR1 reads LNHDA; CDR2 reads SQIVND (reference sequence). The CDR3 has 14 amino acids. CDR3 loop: CASNEGGNTGELFF. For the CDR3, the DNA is TGTGCCAGTAATGAGGGAGGGAACACCGGGGAGCTGTTTTTT.

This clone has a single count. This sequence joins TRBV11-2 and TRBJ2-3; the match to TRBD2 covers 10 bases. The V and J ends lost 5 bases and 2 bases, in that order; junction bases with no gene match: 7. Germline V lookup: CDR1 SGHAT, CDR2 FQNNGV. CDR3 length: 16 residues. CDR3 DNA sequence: TGTGCCAGCAGCCCCCGGACTAGCGGAAACACAGATACGCAGTATTTT. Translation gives CASSPRTSGNTDTQYF.

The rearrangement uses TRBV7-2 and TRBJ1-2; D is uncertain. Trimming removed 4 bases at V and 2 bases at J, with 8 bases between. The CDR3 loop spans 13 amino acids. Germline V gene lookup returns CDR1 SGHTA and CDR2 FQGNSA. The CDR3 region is CASSSEQNYGYTF. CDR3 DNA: TGTGCCAGCAGCTCGGAGCAGAACTATGGCTACACCTTC.

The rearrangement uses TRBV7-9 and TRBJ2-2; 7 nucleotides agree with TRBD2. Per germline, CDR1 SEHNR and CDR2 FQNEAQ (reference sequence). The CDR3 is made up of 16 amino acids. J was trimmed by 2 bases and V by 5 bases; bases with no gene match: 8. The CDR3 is CASSVPGDYNTGELFF. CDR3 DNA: TGTGCCAGCAGCGTTCCCGGGGACTATAACACCGGGGAGCTGTTTTTT.

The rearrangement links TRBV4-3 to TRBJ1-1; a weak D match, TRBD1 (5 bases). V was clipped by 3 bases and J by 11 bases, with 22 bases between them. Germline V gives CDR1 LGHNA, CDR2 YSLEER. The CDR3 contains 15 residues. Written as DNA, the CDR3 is TGCGCCAGCAGCCACCTCATGGGGGACGGGGGAGAGGCTTTCTTT. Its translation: CASSHLMGDGGEAFF.

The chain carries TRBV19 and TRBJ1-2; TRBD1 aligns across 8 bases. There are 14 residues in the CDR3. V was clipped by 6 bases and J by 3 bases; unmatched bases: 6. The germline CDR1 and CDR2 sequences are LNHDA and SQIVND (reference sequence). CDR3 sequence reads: CASSRQGIDYGYTF. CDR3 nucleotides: TGTGCCAGTAGCCGACAGGGGATAGACTATGGCTACACCTTC.

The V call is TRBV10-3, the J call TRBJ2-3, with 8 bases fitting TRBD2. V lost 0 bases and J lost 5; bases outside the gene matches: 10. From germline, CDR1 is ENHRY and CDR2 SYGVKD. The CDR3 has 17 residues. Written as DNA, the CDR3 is TGTGCCATCAGTGAGTCAGGAAGCGGGAGAGGCGGAGATACGCAGTATTTT. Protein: CAISESGSGRGGDTQYF.

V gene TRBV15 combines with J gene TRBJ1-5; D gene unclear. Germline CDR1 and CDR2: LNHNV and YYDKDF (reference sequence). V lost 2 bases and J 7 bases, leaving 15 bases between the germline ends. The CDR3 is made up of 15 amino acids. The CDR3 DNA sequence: TGTGCCACCAGCAGACGGCAGTCAGCCGGGCAGCCCCAGCATTTT. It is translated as CATSRRQSAGQPQHF.

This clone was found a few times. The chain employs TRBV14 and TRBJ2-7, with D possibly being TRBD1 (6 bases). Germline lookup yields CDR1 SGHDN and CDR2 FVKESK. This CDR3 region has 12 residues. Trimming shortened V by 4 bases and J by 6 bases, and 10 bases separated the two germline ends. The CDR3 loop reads CASSREGGEQYF. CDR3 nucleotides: TGTGCCAGCAGCCGAGAAGGGGGCGAGCAGTACTTC.

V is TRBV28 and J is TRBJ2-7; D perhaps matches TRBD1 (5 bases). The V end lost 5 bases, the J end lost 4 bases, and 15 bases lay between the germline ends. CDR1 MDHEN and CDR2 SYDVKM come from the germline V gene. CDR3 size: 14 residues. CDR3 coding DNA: TGTGCCAGCAGTCGTCCCCAGGGTAGGTACGAGCAGTACGTC. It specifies CASSRPQGRYEQYV.

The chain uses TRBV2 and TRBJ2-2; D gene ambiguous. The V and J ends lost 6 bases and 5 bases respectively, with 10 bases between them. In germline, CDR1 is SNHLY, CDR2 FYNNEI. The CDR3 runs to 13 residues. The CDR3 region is CASRWSRTGELFF. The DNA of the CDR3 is TGTGCCAGCAGATGGAGTCGTACCGGGGAGCTGTTTTTT.

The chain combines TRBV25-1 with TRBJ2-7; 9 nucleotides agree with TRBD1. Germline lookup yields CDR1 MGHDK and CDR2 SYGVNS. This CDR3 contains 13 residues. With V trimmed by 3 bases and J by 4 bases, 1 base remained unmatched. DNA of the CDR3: TGTGCCAGCAGTGAGGGGACAGGGTACGAGCAGTACTTC. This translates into CASSEGTGYEQYF.

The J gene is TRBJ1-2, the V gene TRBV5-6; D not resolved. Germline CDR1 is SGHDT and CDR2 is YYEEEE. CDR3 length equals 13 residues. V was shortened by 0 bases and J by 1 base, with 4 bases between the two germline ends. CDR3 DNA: TGTGCCAGCAGCTTGGTGCGTAACTATGGCTACACCTTC. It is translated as CASSLVRNYGYTF.

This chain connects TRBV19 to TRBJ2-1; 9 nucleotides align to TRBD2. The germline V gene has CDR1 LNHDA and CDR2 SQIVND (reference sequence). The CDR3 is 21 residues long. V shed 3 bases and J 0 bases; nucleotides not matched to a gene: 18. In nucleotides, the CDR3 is TGTGCCAGTAGTATGGGGCACAGTAGCGGGAGAGTGGGGAGCTCCTACAATGAGCAGTTCTTC. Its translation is CASSMGHSSGRVGSSYNEQFF. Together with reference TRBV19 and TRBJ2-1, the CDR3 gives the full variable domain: DGGITQSPKYLFRKEGQNVTLSCEQNLNHDAMYWYRQDPGQGLRLIYYSQIVNDFQKGDIAEGYSVSREKKESFPLTVTSAQKNPTAFYLCASSMGHSSGRVGSSYNEQFFGPGTRLTVL.

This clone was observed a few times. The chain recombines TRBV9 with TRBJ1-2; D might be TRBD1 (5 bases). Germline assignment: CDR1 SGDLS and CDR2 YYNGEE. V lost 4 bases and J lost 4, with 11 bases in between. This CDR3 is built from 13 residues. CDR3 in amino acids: CASSPGAAYGYTF. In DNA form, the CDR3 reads TGTGCCAGCAGCCCTGGGGCAGCCTATGGCTACACCTTC.

The CDR3 bases are TGTGCCAGCAGCTTCCAGGGATGGGACACTGAAGCTTTCTTT. Amino acid sequence: CASSFQGWDTEAFF. This chain uses TRBV5-4 with TRBJ1-1; D may be TRBD1 (5 bases). The CDR3 spans 14 residues. Germline V gives CDR1 SGHNT, CDR2 YYREEE (reference sequence). V lost 2 bases, J lost 3 bases, and 11 bases lay in between. Complete variable domain (other parts from reference TRBV5-4 and TRBJ1-1): ETGVTQSPTHLIKTRGQQVTLRCSSQSGHNTVSWYQQALGQGPQFIFQYYREEENGRGNFPPRFSGLQFPNYSSELNVNALELDDSALYLCASSFQGWDTEAFFGQGTRLTVV.

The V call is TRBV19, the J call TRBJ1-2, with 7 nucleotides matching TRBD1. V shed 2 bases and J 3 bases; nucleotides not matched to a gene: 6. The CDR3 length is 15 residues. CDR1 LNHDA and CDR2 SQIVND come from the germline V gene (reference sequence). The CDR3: CASSIWNRGDYGYTF. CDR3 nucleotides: TGTGCCAGTAGTATATGGAACAGGGGTGACTATGGCTACACCTTC.

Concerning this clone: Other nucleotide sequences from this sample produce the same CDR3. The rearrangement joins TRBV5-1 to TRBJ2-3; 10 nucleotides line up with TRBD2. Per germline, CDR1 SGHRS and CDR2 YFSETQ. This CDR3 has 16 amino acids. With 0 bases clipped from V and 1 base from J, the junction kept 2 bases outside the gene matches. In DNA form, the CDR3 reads TGCGCCAGCAGCTTGGCCGGGACTAGCGGCACAGATACGCAGTATTTT. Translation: CASSLAGTSGTDTQYF.

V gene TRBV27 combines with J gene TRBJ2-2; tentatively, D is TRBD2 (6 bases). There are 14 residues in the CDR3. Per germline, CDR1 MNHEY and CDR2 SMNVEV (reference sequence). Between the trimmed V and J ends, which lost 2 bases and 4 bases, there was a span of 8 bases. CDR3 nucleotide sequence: TGTGCCAGCAGTTTAATGGGGGGCACCGGGGAGCTGTTTTTT. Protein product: CASSLMGGTGELFF.

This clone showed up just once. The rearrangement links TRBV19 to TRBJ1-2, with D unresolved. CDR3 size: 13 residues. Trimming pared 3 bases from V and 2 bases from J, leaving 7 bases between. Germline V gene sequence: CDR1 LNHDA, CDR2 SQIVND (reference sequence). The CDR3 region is CASSMEDNYGYTF. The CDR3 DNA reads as TGTGCCAGTAGTATGGAGGACAACTATGGCTACACCTTC.

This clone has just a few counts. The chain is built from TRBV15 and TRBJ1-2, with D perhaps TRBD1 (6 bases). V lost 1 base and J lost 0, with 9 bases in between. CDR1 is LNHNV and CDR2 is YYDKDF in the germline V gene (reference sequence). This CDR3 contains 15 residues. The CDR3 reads CATSRGEGANYGYTF. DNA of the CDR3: TGTGCCACCAGCAGAGGGGAGGGGGCTAACTATGGCTACACCTTC.

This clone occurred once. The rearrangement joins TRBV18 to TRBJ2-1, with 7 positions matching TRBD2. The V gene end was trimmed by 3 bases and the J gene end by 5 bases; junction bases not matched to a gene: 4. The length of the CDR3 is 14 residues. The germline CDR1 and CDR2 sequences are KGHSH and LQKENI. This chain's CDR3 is CASSPLAENNEQFF. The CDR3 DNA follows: TGTGCCAGCTCACCTCTAGCGGAGAACAATGAGCAGTTCTTC.

The CDR3: CASSLTVGVNSYNEQFF. CDR3 nucleotides: TGCGCCAGCAGCTTGACAGTCGGGGTAAACTCCTACAATGAGCAGTTCTTC. This chain joins TRBV5-1 and TRBJ2-1; weak D call: TRBD2 (5 bases). V lost 1 base to trimming and J lost 0 bases, with 14 bases between them. The CDR3 runs to 17 residues. CDR1 is SGHRS and CDR2 is YFSETQ in the germline V gene.

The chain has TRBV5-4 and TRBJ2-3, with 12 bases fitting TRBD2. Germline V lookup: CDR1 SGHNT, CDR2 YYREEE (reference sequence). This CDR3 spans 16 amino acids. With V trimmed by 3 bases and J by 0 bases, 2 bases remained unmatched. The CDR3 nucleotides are TGTGCCAGCAGCTCCGGGACTAGCGGGAGCACAGATACGCAGTATTTT. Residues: CASSSGTSGSTDTQYF.

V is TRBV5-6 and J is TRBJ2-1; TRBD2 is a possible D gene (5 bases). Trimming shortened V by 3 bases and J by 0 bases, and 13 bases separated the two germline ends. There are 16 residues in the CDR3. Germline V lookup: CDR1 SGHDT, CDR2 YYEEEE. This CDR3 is CASSSLGASSYNEQFF. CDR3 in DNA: TGTGCCAGCAGCTCCCTGGGAGCTAGCTCCTACAATGAGCAGTTCTTC.

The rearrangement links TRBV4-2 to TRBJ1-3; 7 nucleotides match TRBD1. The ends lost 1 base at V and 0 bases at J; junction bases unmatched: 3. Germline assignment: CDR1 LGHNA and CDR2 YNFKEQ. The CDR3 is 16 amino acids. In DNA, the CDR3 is TGTGCCAGCAGCCAAGGGACAGGCCGCTCTGGAAACACCATATATTTT. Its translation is CASSQGTGRSGNTIYF.

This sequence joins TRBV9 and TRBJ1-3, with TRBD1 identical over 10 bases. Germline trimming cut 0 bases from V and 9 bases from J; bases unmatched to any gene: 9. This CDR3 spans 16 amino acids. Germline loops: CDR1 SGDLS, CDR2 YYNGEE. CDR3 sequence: CASSVEGQGVSGTIYF. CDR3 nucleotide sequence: TGTGCCAGCAGCGTAGAAGGACAGGGGGTTTCTGGCACCATATATTTT.

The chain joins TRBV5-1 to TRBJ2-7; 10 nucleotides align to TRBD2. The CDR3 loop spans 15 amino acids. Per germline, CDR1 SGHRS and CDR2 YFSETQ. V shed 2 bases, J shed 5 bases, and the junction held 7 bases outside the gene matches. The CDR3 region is CASSFVTSGNHEQYF. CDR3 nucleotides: TGCGCCAGCAGCTTTGTAACTAGCGGGAATCACGAGCAGTACTTC.